Listed below are T cell receptor beta chains from one sample, sequenced in a study of metastatic and nonmetastatic thyroid tumors. Through MiXCR, TCRdb re-clonotyped the PCR reads. This sample carries about 35,000 clones, about 18% of them seen once, and the ten largest clones take about 6.8%. The sample consisted of blood. The receptors stem from a male donor with papillary thyroid cancer or a benign thyroid nodule (not recorded which). Some clones in this sample may be carry-over from other donors' samples. CDR3s include the opening cysteine and the closing phenylalanine or tryptophan. The order of the fields is D gene, clone size, V gene, J gene, CDR3 DNA, CDR3 protein. The D gene is left open where the match is weak. Expanded clones get a size class; other rows say once, few or many, or leave the size out.

d_call: -
clone_size: many
v_call: TRBV10-1
j_call: TRBJ2-3
cdr3_nt: TGCGCCAGCAGTGAGTCAACAAGCACAGATACGCAGTATTTT
cdr3_aa: CASSESTSTDTQYF

d_call: TRBD2
clone_size: many
v_call: TRBV20-1
j_call: TRBJ2-3
cdr3_nt: TGCAGTGCTAGTACCCCGCTAGCGGGAGATAATAGAGATACGCAGTATTTT
cdr3_aa: CSASTPLAGDNRDTQYF

d_call: TRBD2
clone_size: -
v_call: TRBV9
j_call: TRBJ2-7
cdr3_nt: TGTGCCAGCAGCGCTACTAGCGGGATTCACGAGCTGTACTTC
cdr3_aa: CASSATSGIHELYF

d_call: -
clone_size: many
v_call: TRBV11-2
j_call: TRBJ2-5
cdr3_nt: TGTGCCAGCAGTCATTCCGGACGAGATGGGACCCAGTACTTC
cdr3_aa: CASSHSGRDGTQYF

d_call: TRBD2
clone_size: many
v_call: TRBV7-8
j_call: TRBJ2-7
cdr3_nt: TGTGCCAGCAGCCAGACTAGCGGGGGGCTTCTGAACTACGAGCAGTACTTC
cdr3_aa: CASSQTSGGLLNYEQYF

d_call: TRBD2
clone_size: many
v_call: TRBV4-1
j_call: TRBJ2-7
cdr3_nt: TGCGCCAGCAGAGGGGGGACTAGCGGGAGATATGAGCAGTACTTC
cdr3_aa: CASRGGTSGRYEQYF

d_call: -
clone_size: many
v_call: TRBV5-4
j_call: TRBJ1-2
cdr3_nt: TGTGCCAGCAGCCCTGGGCCCTGGGACGGCTACACCTTC
cdr3_aa: CASSPGPWDGYTF

d_call: -
clone_size: -
v_call: TRBV16
j_call: TRBJ1-2
cdr3_nt: TGTGCCAGCAGCCAATCTACGGGGACCCAGAATGGCTACACCTTC
cdr3_aa: CASSQSTGTQNGYTF

d_call: -
clone_size: many
v_call: TRBV9
j_call: TRBJ1-2
cdr3_nt: TGTGCCAGCAGCGTAGCACAGGGCTATGGCTACACCTTC
cdr3_aa: CASSVAQGYGYTF

d_call: TRBD1
clone_size: -
v_call: TRBV9
j_call: TRBJ2-7
cdr3_nt: TGTGCCAGCAGCGTAGGACCGGCCGGGACAGCGATCTACGAGCAGTACTTC
cdr3_aa: CASSVGPAGTAIYEQYF

d_call: -
clone_size: few
v_call: TRBV12-3/TRBV12-4
j_call: TRBJ2-7
cdr3_nt: TGTGCCAGCAGTTTTGGGTCCAATTCACAGCAGTACTTC
cdr3_aa: CASSFGSNSQQYF

d_call: -
clone_size: many
v_call: TRBV2
j_call: TRBJ2-5
cdr3_nt: TGTGCCAGCAGTCAGTCAGGAGAAGAGACCCAGTACTTC
cdr3_aa: CASSQSGEETQYF

d_call: TRBD1
clone_size: many
v_call: TRBV19
j_call: TRBJ1-4
cdr3_nt: TGTGCCAGTAGTGGGACAGCCAGTGCAACTAATGAAAAACTGTTTTTT
cdr3_aa: CASSGTASATNEKLFF

d_call: -
clone_size: -
v_call: TRBV5-4
j_call: TRBJ1-1
cdr3_nt: TGTGCCAGCAGCTTGCTGGGAGGAACTGAAGCTTTCTTT
cdr3_aa: CASSLLGGTEAFF